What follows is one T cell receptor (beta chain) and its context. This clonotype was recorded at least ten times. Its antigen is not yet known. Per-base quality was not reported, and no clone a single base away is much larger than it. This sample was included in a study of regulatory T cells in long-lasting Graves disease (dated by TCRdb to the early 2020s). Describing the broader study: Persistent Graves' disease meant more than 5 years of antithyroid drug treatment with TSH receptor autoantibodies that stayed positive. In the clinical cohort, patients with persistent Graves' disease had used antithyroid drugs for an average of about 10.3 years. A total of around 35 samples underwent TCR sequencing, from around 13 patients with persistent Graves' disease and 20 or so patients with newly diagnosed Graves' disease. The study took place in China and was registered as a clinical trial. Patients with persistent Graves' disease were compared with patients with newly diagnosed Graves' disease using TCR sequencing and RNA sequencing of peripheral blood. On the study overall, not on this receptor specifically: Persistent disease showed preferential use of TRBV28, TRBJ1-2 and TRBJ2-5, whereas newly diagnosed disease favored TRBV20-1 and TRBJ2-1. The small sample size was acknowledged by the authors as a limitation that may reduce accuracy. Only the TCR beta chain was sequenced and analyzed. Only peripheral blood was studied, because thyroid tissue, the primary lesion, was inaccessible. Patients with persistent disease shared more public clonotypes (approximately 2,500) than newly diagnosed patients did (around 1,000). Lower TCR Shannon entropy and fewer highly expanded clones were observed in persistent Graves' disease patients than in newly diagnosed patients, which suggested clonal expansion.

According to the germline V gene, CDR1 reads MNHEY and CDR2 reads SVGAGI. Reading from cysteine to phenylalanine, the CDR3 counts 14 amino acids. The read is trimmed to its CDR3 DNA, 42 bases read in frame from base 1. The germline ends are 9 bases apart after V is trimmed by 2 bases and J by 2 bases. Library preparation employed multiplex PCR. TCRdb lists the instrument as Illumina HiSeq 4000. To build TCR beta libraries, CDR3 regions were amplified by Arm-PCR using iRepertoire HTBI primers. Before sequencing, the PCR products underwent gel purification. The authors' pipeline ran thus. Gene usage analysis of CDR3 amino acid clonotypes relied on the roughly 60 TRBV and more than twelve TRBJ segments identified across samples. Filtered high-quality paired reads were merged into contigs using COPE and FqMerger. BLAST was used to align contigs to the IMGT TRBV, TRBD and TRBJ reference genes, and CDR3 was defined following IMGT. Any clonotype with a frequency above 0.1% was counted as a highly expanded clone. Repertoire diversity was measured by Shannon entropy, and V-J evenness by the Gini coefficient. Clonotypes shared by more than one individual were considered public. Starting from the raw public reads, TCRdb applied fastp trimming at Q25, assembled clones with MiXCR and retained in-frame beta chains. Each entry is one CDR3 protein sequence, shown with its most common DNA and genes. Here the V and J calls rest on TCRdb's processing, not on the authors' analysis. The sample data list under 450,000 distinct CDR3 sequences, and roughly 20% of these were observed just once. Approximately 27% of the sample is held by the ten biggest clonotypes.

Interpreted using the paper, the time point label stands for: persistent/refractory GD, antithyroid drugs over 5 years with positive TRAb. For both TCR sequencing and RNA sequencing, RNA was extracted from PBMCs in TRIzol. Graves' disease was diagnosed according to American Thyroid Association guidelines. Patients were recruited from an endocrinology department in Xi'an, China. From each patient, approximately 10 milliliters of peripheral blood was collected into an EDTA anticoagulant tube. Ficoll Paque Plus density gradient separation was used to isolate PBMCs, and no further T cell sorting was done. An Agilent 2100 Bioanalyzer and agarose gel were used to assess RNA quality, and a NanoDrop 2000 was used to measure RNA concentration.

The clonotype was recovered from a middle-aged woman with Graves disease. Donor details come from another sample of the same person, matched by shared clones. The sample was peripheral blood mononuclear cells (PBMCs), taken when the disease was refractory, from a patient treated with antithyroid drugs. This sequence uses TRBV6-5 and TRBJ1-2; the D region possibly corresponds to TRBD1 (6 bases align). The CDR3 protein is CASSYRTGNYGYTF. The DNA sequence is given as TGTGCCAGCAGTTACCGTACAGGGAACTATGGCTACACCTTC.